The rows below give T cell receptor beta chains drawn from one sample of a study of blood T cell dynamics during melanoma immunotherapy. Profiling relied on immunoSEQ multiplex PCR, and the TCRdb table lists in-frame clones only, not all of them. The repertoire holds about 19,000 clones, roughly 87% seen once, with approximately 8% in the top ten. Sample: blood, taken from a patient treated with checkpoint blockade. The receptors shown here come from a human donor with melanoma. CDR3s include the opening cysteine and the closing phenylalanine or tryptophan. D genes are given only for firm matches. The listing skips clone size in some rows; elsewhere it reads once, few, many or a size class.

d_call	clone_size	v_call	j_call	cdr3_aa	cdr3_nt
TRBD1	once	TRBV7-2	TRBJ2-2	CASSPGQGWTGELFF	TGTGCCAGCAGCCCTGGACAGGGGTGGACCGGGGAGCTGTTTTTT
-	-	TRBV6-4	TRBJ2-2	CASSAQAANTGELFF	TGTGCCAGCAGTGCCCAGGCAGCGAACACCGGGGAGCTGTTTTTT
TRBD1	-	TRBV10-2	TRBJ1-6	CASSDYDRVPNSPLHF	TGCGCCAGCAGTGATTACGACAGGGTCCCTAATTCACCCCTCCACTTT
TRBD1	-	TRBV5-1	TRBJ2-5	CASSPGQVLHQETQYF	TGCGCCAGCAGCCCAGGACAGGTGTTACACCAAGAGACCCAGTACTTC
-	-	TRBV10-3	TRBJ1-1	CAIKGEERGGAFF	TGTGCCATCAAGGGGGAAGAACGGGGAGGAGCTTTCTTT
-	-	TRBV6-5	TRBJ2-7	CASSYSSRGYEQYF	TGTGCCAGCAGTTACTCGTCGCGGGGCTACGAGCAGTACTTC
TRBD2	-	TRBV19	TRBJ2-2	CASSIGTSGRSTGELFF	TGTGCCAGTAGTATAGGGACTAGCGGGAGAAGCACCGGGGAGCTGTTTTTT
TRBD1	-	TRBV27	TRBJ2-4	CASSTLRQGPKNIQYF	TGTGCCAGCAGCACTCTTCGACAGGGTCCCAAAAACATTCAGTACTTC
-	-	TRBV19	TRBJ1-2	CASSITGNSYGYTF	TGTGCCAGTAGTATTACAGGGAATAGTTATGGCTACACCTTC
-	-	TRBV2	TRBJ1-1	CASRRESGIDTEAFF	TGTGCCAGCAGAAGAGAGTCAGGGATCGACACTGAAGCTTTCTTT
TRBD1	once	TRBV27	TRBJ2-7	CASSLGGTGAGEQYF	TGTGCCAGCAGTTTAGGCGGGACAGGGGCTGGGGAGCAGTACTTC
-	-	TRBV29-1	TRBJ2-7	CSVGVGESYEQYF	TGCAGCGTTGGAGTAGGAGAGTCCTACGAGCAGTACTTC
-	-	TRBV11-2	TRBJ1-1	CASSLLGPEAFF	TGTGCCAGCAGCCTTCTTGGACCTGAAGCTTTCTTT
-	-	TRBV29-1	TRBJ2-1	CSVRGTRLDLNEQFF	TGCAGCGTTCGAGGCACCCGACTAGATTTGAATGAGCAGTTCTTC
-	-	TRBV27	TRBJ1-2	CASSFLYPGVKGGYTF	TGTGCCAGCAGTTTCTTGTACCCAGGGGTAAAAGGCGGCTACACCTTC
TRBD2	-	TRBV11-2	TRBJ2-1	CASSQGTSGYNEQFF	TGTGCCAGCAGCCAAGGGACTAGCGGCTACAATGAGCAGTTCTTC
-	-	TRBV6-1	TRBJ1-3	CASSEEGQGGNTIYF	TGTGCCAGCAGTGAAGAAGGCCAGGGTGGAAACACCATATATTTT
TRBD2	-	TRBV27	TRBJ2-3	CASRMLAGGHTDTQYF	TGTGCCAGCAGGATGCTAGCGGGAGGGCACACAGATACGCAGTATTTT
TRBD2	-	TRBV6-1	TRBJ2-7	CASSELSGSTYEQYF	TGTGCCAGCAGTGAACTTAGCGGGAGTACGTACGAGCAGTACTTC
-	-	TRBV7-3	TRBJ1-1	CASSLTGGITEAFF	TGTGCCAGCAGCTTAACGGGGGGGATCACTGAAGCTTTCTTT
-	-	TRBV9	TRBJ2-6	CASSVGSSGANVLTF	TGTGCCAGCAGCGTAGGATCCTCTGGGGCCAACGTCCTGACTTTC
-	-	TRBV30	TRBJ2-7	CAWSGQAEQYF	TGTGCCTGGAGCGGACAAGCCGAGCAGTACTTC
TRBD2	-	TRBV4-2	TRBJ2-2	CASRTSGTGELFF	TGTGCCAGCAGGACTAGCGGGACCGGGGAGCTGTTTTTT
-	-	TRBV25-1	TRBJ2-1	CASSPPWDYNEQFF	TGTGCCAGCAGCCCCCCCTGGGACTACAATGAGCAGTTCTTC
TRBD2	-	TRBV2	TRBJ2-3	CASSPAGPLGDTQYF	TGTGCCAGCAGCCCAGCGGGGCCCCTTGGAGATACGCAGTATTTT
TRBD2	few	TRBV5-1	TRBJ2-7	CASSLVSSGAYEQYF	TGCGCCAGCAGCTTGGTTTCTAGCGGGGCCTACGAGCAGTACTTC
TRBD2	-	TRBV7-9	TRBJ2-1	CASSLVAGGSNEQFF	TGTGCCAGCAGCTTAGTTGCGGGAGGCTCCAATGAGCAGTTCTTC
-	-	TRBV11-2	TRBJ2-1	CASSLYQNTGHNEQFF	TGTGCCAGCAGCTTATACCAAAACACCGGGCACAATGAGCAGTTCTTC
-	-	TRBV28	TRBJ2-3	CASSFTDSGTDTQYF	TGTGCCAGCAGTTTCACTGACTCTGGCACAGATACGCAGTATTTT
TRBD2	once	TRBV19	TRBJ2-5	CASSIQGSGSLETQYF	TGTGCCAGTAGTATACAGGGTAGCGGGTCATTAGAGACCCAGTACTTC
-	-	TRBV4-3	TRBJ2-7	CASSQLGGVEYEQYF	TGCGCCAGCAGCCAGTTAGGGGGGGTGGAGTACGAGCAGTACTTC
-	-	TRBV19	TRBJ2-7	CASSIALTSYEQYF	TGTGCCAGTAGTATAGCCCTAACATCCTACGAGCAGTACTTC
-	-	TRBV5-1	TRBJ2-3	CASSTDRDSTDTQYF	TGCGCCAGCAGCACGGACAGAGACAGCACAGATACGCAGTATTTT
-	-	TRBV4-1	TRBJ2-1	CASSSSAGPYNEQFF	TGCGCCAGCAGCTCTTCGGCGGGGCCTTACAATGAGCAGTTCTTC
TRBD2	-	TRBV5-1	TRBJ2-3	CASSFWTSGSTDTQYF	TGCGCCAGCAGCTTCTGGACTAGCGGGAGCACAGATACGCAGTATTTT
-	few	TRBV6-1	TRBJ1-4	CASSEARGLGNEKLFF	TGTGCCAGCAGTGAAGCGCGAGGGCTTGGAAATGAAAAACTGTTTTTT
-	-	TRBV9	TRBJ1-2	CASSVEGDGYTF	TGTGCCAGCAGCGTCGAGGGAGATGGCTACACCTTC